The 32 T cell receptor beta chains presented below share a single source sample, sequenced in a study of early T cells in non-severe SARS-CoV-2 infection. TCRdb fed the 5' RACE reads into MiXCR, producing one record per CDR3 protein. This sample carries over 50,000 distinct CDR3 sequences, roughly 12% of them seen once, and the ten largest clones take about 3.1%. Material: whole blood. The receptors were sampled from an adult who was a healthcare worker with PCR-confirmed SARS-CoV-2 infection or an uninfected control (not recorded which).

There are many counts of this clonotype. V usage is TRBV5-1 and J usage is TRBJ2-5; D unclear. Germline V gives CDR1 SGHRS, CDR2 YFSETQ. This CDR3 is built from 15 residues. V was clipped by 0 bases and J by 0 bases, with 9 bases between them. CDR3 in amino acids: CASSLVHGYQETQYF. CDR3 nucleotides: TGCGCCAGCAGCTTGGTTCACGGGTACCAAGAGACCCAGTACTTC. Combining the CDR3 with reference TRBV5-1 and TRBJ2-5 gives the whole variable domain KAGVTQTPRYLIKTRGQQVTLSCSPISGHRSVSWYQQTPGQGLQFLFEYFSETQRNKGNFPGRFSGRQFSNSRSEMNVSTLELGDSALYLCASSLVHGYQETQYFGPGTRLLVL.

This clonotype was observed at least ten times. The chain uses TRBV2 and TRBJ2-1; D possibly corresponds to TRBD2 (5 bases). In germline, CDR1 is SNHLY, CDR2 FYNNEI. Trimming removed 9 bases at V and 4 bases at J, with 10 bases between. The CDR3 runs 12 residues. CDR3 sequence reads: CASRSGYNEQFF. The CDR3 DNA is TGTGCCAGTCGTTCGGGGTACAATGAGCAGTTCTTC.

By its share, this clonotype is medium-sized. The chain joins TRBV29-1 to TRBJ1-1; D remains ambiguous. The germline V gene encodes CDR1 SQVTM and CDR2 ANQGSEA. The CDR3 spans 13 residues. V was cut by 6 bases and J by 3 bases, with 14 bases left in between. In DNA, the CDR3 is TGCAGCGTCGGAGGATCGCCCGACACTGAAGCTTTCTTT. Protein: CSVGGSPDTEAFF. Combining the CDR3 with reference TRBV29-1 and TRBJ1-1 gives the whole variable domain SAVISQKPSRDICQRGTSLTIQCQVDSQVTMMFWYRQQPGQSLTLIATANQGSEATYESGFVIDKFPISRPNLTFSTLTVSNMSPEDSSIYLCSVGGSPDTEAFFGQGTRLTVV.

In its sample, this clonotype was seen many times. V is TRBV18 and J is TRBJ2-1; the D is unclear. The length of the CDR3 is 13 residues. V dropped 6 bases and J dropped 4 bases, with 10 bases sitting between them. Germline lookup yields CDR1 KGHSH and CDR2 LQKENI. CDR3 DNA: TGTGCCAGCTCGACCACAATATACAATGAGCAGTTCTTC. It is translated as CASSTTIYNEQFF.

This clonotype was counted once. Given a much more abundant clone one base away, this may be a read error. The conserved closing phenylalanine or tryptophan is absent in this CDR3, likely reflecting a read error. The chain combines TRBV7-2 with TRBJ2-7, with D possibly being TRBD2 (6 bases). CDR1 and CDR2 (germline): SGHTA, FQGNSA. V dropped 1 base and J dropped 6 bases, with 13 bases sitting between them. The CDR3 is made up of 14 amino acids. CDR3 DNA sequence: TGTGCCAGCAGCTTAGGGTGGGTCGGGAGCGAGCAGTACTTA. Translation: CASSLGWVGSEQYL.

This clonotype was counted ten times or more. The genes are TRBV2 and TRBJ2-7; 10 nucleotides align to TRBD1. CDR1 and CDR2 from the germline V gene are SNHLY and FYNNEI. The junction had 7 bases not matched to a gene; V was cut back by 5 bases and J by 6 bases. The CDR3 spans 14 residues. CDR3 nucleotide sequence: TGTGCCAGCAGTAGAGACAGGGGGCTGGGCGAGCAGTACTTC. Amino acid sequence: CASSRDRGLGEQYF.

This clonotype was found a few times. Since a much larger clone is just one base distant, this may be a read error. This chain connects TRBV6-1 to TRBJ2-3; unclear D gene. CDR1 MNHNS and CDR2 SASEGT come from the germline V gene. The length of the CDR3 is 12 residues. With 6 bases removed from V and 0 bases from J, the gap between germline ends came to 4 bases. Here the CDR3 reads CASSVSTDTQYF. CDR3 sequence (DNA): TGTGCCAGCAGCGTTAGCACAGATACGCAGTATTTT.

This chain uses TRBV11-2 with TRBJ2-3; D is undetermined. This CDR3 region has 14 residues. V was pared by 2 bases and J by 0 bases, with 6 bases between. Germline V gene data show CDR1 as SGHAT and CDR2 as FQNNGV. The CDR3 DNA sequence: TGTGCCAGCAGCTTAAGAGCCAGCACAGATACGCAGTATTTT. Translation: CASSLRASTDTQYF.

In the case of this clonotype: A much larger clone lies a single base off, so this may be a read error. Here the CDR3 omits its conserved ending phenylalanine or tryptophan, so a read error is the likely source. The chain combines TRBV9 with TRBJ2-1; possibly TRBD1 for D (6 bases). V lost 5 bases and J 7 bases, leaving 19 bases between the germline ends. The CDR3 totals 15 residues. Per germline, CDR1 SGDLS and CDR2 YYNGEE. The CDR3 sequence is CASSTTGSKTNEQFL. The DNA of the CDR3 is TGTGCCAGCAGTACCACAGGGTCGAAAACAAATGAGCAGTTCTTA.

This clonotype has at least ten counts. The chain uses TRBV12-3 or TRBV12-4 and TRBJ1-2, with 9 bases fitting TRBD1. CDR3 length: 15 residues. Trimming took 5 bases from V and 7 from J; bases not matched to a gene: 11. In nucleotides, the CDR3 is TGTGCCAGCAGTACTAGAACAGGGGGCGCATCTGGCTACACCTTC. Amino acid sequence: CASSTRTGGASGYTF.

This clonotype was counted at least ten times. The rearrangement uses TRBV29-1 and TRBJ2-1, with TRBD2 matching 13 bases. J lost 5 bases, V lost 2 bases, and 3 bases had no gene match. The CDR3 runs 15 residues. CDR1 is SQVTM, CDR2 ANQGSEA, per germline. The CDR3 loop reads CSVERTSGRDNEQFF. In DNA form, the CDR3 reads TGCAGCGTTGAACGGACTAGCGGGAGAGACAATGAGCAGTTCTTC.

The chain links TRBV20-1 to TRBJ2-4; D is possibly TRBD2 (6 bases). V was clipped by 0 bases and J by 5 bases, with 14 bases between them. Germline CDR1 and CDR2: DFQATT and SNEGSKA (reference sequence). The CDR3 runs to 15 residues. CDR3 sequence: CSARDSWRDENIQYF. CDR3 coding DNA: TGCAGTGCTAGAGATAGTTGGAGGGACGAAAACATTCAGTACTTC.

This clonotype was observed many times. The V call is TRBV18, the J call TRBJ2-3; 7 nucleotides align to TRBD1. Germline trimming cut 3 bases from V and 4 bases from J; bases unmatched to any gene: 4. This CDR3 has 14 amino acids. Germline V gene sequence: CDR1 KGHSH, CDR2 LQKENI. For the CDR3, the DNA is TGTGCCAGCTCACCCGACAGGGTGCCAGATACGCAGTATTTT. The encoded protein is CASSPDRVPDTQYF.

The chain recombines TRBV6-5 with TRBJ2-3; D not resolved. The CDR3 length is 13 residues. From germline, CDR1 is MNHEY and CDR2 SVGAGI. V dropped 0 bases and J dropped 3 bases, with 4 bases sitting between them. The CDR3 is CASSYSGTDTQYF. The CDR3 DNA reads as TGTGCCAGCAGTTACTCTGGGACAGATACGCAGTATTTT.

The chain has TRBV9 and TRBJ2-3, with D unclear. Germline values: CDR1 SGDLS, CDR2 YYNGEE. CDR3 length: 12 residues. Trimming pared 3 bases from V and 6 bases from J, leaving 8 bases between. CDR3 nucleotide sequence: TGTGCCAGCAGCGCCTACGAGGATACGCAGTATTTT. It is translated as CASSAYEDTQYF.

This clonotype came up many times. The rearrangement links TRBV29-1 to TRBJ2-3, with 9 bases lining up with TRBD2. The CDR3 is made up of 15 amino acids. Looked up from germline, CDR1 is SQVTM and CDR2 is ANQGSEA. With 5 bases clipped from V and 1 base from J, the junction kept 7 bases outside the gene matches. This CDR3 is CSVTASGVRTDTQYF. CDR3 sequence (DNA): TGCAGCGTTACGGCTAGCGGGGTGCGCACAGATACGCAGTATTTT.

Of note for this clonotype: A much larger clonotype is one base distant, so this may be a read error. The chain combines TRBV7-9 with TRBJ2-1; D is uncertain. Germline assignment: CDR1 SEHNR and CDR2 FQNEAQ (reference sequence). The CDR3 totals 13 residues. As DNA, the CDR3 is TGTGTCAGCAGCTTGCAGGTAATGGGTGAGCAGTTCTTC. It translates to CVSSLQVMGEQFF.

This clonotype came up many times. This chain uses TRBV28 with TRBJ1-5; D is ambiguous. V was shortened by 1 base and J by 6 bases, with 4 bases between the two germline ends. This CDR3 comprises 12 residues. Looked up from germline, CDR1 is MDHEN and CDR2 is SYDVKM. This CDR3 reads CASSLSGQPQHF. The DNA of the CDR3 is TGTGCCAGCAGTTTATCGGGTCAGCCCCAGCATTTT.

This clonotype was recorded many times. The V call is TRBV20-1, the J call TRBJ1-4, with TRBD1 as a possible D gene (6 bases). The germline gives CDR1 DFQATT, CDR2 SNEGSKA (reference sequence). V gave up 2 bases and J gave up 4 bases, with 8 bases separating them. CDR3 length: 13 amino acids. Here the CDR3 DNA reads TGCAGTGCTAGACGGACAGTTAATGAAAAACTGTTTTTT. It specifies CSARRTVNEKLFF.

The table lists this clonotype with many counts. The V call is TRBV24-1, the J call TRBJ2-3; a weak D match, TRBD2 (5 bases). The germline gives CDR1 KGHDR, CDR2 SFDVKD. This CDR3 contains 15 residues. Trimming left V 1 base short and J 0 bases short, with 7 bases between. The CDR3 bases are TGTGCCACCAGTGATTTCGGGATCAGCACAGATACGCAGTATTTT. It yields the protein CATSDFGISTDTQYF.

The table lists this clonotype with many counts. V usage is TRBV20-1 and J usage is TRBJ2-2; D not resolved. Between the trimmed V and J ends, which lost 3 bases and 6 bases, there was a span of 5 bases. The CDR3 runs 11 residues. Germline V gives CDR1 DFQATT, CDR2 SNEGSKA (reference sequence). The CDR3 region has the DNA TGCAGTGCTAGTGGGTCCGGGGAGCTGTTTTTT. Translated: CSASGSGELFF.

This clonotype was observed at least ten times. CDR3 amino acids: CASSRWTGQGPYEQYF. In DNA form, the CDR3 reads TGTGCCAGCAGTCGATGGACAGGCCAGGGGCCCTACGAGCAGTACTTC. This chain joins TRBV27 and TRBJ2-7; 7 bases are shared with TRBD1. The germline V gene has CDR1 MNHEY and CDR2 SMNVEV (reference sequence). This CDR3 is 16 amino acids long. The ends lost 5 bases at V and 2 bases at J; junction bases unmatched: 12.

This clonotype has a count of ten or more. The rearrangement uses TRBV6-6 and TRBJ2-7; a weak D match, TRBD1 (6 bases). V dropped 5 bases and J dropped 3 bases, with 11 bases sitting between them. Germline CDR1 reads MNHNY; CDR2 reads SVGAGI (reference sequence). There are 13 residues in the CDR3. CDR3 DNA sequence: TGTGCCAGCAGTACATTGACAGGCTACGAGCAGTACTTC. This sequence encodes CASSTLTGYEQYF.

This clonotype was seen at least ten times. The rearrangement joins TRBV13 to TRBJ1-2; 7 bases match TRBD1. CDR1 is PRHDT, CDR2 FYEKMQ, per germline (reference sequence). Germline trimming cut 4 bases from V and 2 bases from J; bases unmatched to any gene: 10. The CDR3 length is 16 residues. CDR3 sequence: CASSSRGDSWNYGYTF. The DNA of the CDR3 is TGTGCCAGCAGCTCTAGGGGGGACAGCTGGAACTATGGCTACACCTTC.

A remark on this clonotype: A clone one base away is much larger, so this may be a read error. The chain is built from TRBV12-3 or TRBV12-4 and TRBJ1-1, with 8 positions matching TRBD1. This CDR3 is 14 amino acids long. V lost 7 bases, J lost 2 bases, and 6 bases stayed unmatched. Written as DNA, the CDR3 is TGTGCCAGCACTGGACAGGGCTACAACACTGAAGCTTTCTTT. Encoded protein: CASTGQGYNTEAFF.

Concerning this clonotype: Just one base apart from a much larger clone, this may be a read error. DNA of the CDR3: TGTGTCAGCAGCTTGGGGGCCGCGCCCTCTGGAAACACCATATATTTT. This sequence encodes CVSSLGAAPSGNTIYF. V usage is TRBV7-9 and J usage is TRBJ1-3, with D possibly being TRBD1 (6 bases). Germline V CDR1 and CDR2: SEHNR, FQNEAQ (reference sequence). The CDR3 spans 16 residues.

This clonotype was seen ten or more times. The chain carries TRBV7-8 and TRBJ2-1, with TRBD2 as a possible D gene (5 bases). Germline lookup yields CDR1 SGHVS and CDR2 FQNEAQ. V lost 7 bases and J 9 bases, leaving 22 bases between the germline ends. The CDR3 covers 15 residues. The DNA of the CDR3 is TGTGCCAGCATCCGAAGCCCCCTAGTTGGAGGTGAGCAGTTCTTC. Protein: CASIRSPLVGGEQFF.

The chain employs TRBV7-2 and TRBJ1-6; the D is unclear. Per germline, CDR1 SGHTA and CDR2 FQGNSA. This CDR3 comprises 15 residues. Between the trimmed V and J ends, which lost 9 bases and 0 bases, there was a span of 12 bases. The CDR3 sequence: CASGSLSSYNSPLHF. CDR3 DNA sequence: TGTGCCAGTGGGAGCCTGAGCTCCTATAATTCACCCCTCCACTTT.

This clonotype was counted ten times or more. The CDR3 DNA is TGTGCCAGCTCACCTACCGGGACAGGTTACGGGAACGAGCAGTACTTC. As protein: CASSPTGTGYGNEQYF. The chain carries TRBV18 and TRBJ2-7; 8 bases fit TRBD1. The CDR3 is 16 amino acids. The V gene end was trimmed by 3 bases and the J gene end by 5 bases; junction bases not matched to a gene: 12. Germline V gene sequence: CDR1 KGHSH, CDR2 LQKENI.

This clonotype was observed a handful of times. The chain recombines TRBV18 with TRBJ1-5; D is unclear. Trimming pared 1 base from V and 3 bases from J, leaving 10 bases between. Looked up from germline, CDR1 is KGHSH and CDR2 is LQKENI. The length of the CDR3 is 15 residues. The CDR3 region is CASSPRARLNQPQHF. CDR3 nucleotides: TGTGCCAGCTCACCACGGGCCAGGCTCAATCAGCCCCAGCATTTT.

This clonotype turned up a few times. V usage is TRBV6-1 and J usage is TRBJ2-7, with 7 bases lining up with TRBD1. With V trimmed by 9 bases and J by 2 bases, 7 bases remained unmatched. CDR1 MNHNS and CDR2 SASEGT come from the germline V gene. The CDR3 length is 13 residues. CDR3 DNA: TGTGCCAGTAGACAGGGAGTCCCCTACGAGCAGTACTTC. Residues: CASRQGVPYEQYF.

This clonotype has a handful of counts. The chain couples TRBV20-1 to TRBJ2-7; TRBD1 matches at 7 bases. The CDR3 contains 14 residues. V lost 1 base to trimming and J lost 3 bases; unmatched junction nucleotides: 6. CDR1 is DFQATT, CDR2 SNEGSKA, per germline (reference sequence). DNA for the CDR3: TGCAGTGCTAGAGTAGGGACAGTGGGCTACGAGCAGTACTTC. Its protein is CSARVGTVGYEQYF.